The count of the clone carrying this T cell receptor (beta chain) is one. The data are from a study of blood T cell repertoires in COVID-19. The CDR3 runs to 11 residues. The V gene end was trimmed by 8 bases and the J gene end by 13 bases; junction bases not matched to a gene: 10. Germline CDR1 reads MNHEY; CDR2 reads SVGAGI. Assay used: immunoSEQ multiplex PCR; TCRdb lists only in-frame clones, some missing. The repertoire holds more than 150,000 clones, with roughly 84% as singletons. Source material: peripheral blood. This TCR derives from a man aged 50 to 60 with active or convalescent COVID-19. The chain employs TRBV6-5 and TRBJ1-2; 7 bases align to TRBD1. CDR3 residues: CASGRDRVSTF. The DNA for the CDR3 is TGTGCCAGCGGCCGTGACAGGGTCTCCACCTTC.